The present TCR beta chain was sequenced within a study of blood T cell repertoires in COVID-19. In the study overall: Collection of acute and convalescent COVID-19 samples took place in the United States, Italy and Spain. T cells, B-cell-depleted T cells, or PBMCs provided the cDNA or gDNA that served as material.

The CDR3 is 17 residues long. The germline gives CDR1 MGHRA, CDR2 YSYEKL. Trimming at V came to 1 base and at J to 4 bases, leaving 5 bases not matched to a gene. Methods used by the authors: Amplified reference gene primers provided the basis for estimating nucleated cell counts. Generated by immunoSEQ multiplex PCR, the TCRdb table keeps only in-frame clones and is missing some. V and J calls and clone size are copied from that table; D and trimming were computed from the DNA. The sample includes approximately 260,000 clones, about nine tenths of them seen just once. The sequence was obtained from a man in his fifties with acute or convalescent COVID-19. Sample: peripheral blood. This chain joins TRBV4-1 and TRBJ2-3; TRBD2 agrees at 13 bases. The DNA of the CDR3 is TGCGCCAGCAGCCAAGTTTCGGGACTAGCGGGGTCAGATACGCAGTATTTT. Amino acids: CASSQVSGLAGSDTQYF.